This entry is about one T cell receptor beta chain. Its antigen is not identified. Compared with germline, one end of the junction differs, possibly owing to a read error. cDNA libraries for TCR alpha and TCR beta, carrying sample barcodes and UMIs, came from 5'RACE with constant-segment primers. TCRdb called the 5' RACE reads again in MiXCR, with one record for every CDR3 protein. The sample has about 610,000 distinct CDR3 sequences; roughly a sixth are singletons. Per germline, CDR1 SGHDT and CDR2 YYEEEE. The CDR3 has 14 residues. The sample comes from a study of T-cell memory formation after mild COVID-19. The study's findings and limits: What remained unconfirmed was the SARS-CoV-2 specificity of second-wave clones peaking on day 37.

Sequencing was done on a sample of PBMCs or a T cell subset sorted from them (not recorded which). The rearrangement uses TRBV5-6 and TRBJ2-1; TRBD1 aligns across 7 bases. This receptor was taken from an adult woman who had mild COVID-19 (a few samples of this study predate the infection). Cell type and time point are not known. The CDR3 is CASSLGQRRTGQFF. Here the CDR3 DNA reads TGTGCCAGCAGTTTGGGACAGAGAAGGACCGGGCAGTTCTTC.